This TCR beta chain came from a study of T cells in localized non-small cell lung cancer. Study results and limitations: A median about 50 of the top 100 tumor clones appeared in adjacent lung. Adjacent uninvolved lung had the highest clonality, suggesting focused antigen responses.

Regarding this clone: As yet, its antigen is unknown.

The CDR3 is made up of 14 amino acids. V lost 1 base and J 2 bases, leaving 6 bases between the germline ends. From germline, CDR1 is SGHNT and CDR2 YENEEA. TCRdb's table, derived via immunoSEQ multiplex PCR, lists solely in-frame clones and lacks some. The sample consists of around 1,500 clones, 15% to 20% of them appearing once. The genes are TRBV11-3 and TRBJ2-1; D is uncertain. This material consisted of lung tumor tissue, taken before any cancer treatment. This clonotype was obtained from a male donor older than 55 with stage I lung adenocarcinoma. In nucleotides, the CDR3 is TGTGCCAGCAGCTTAGGCGCTACCTACAATGAGCAGTTCTTC. Amino acid sequence: CASSLGATYNEQFF.